The source of this T cell receptor beta chain is a study of T-cell reconstitution after alpha-beta-depleted transplantation in children. Unique molecular identifiers were used to barcode this TCRbeta library. TCRdb used MiXCR to reprocess the PCR reads, holding one entry per CDR3 protein. The table shows over 400,000 distinct CDR3 sequences, with 12% occurring only once. Germline-derived CDR1 and CDR2 are GTSNPN and SVGIG (reference sequence). Between the trimmed V and J ends, which lost 1 base and 3 bases, there was a span of 9 bases. The CDR3 sequence is 13 residues long. Specimen: PBMCs from the stem cell graft donor, collected from the stem cell graft. This clonotype was obtained from a human donor who donated a stem cell graft to a child with combined immunodeficiency. The chain carries TRBV30 and TRBJ1-1; D gene uncertain. In nucleotides, the CDR3 is TGTGCCTGGAGTGCGATGACGGACACTGAAGCTTTCTTT. Translating it yields CAWSAMTDTEAFF.